This TCR beta chain was sequenced in a study of monozygotic twins with inflammatory bowel disease (dated by TCRdb to between 2018 and 2020). Concerning the study at large: The complete study included approximately 28 monozygotic twin pairs: 19 IBD-discordant Danish pairs and nine German pairs, of which four were IBD-concordant and five were IBD-discordant. The search for disease-associated traits relied mainly on comparing, within discordant pairs, IBD patients with their genetically identical healthy co-twins. Each individual had, on average, about 151 000 unique TCRalpha sequences and 181 000 unique TCRbeta sequences available for analysis.

To note about this clonotype: It has no known antigen specificity.

From each donor, a roughly 2.7 ml peripheral blood sample was collected into PAXgene tubes and kept at -80 degrees C. Without T cell sorting, total RNA was isolated from whole blood using the PAXgene blood miRNA kit on an automated QIAcube. Peripheral blood from monozygotic twin pairs, either concordant or discordant for inflammatory bowel disease, underwent deep TCRalpha and TCRbeta repertoire profiling that used unique molecular barcoding. Smoking habits were recorded for all twin pairs, with individuals classified as current, former or never smokers. Libraries were prepared through 5' RACE. The input for every TCR library was 3,500 to 4,500 ng of total RNA. For each sample, cDNA synthesis was carried out in eight separate reactions using SMARTScribe reverse transcriptase. During cDNA synthesis, template switching was used to introduce unique molecular identifiers that contained a 6-nucleotide sample barcode. TCRalpha and TCRbeta cDNA was amplified in two nested PCRs of about 17 and 10 cycles, and bead purification was carried out after each PCR. Before amplification, the cDNA was treated with uracil DNA-glycosylase and purified using the QIAquick PCR purification kit. The second PCR added Illumina TruSeq-compatible adapters along with sample-specific barcodes. Library quality and concentration were assessed using TapeStation and Qubit, and 5 to 6 ng of each library was pooled. The pooled libraries were sequenced with 2 x 100 bp reads and custom sequencing primers on an Illumina HiSeq2500 single-index Rapid Run. The study's own analysis went as follows. UMI-based consensus assembly with MiGEC version 1.2.6 was used to correct PCR and sequencing errors. V(D)J alignment, clonotype assembly and CDR3 extraction were performed with MiXCR version 2.1.1. Gene usage, clonotype sharing and MAIT/NKT TCR abundance were normalised by analysing the top 1000, 10 000 and 20 000 clonotypes per sample. Diversity was computed as the inverse Simpson index with the vegan R package after downsampling to 27 000 UMIs. Paired Mann-Whitney U tests were applied to discordant twin pairs, and Benjamini-Hochberg correction was used for multiple testing. Once TCRdb had reprocessed the reads, it stored one entry per CDR3 protein sequence and supplied no DNA. These V and J calls rely on TCRdb rather than the paper's analysis. The table kept for this sample lists 330,000 or so distinct CDR3 sequences. Clones ranked in the top ten supply over 2% of the sample.

Spanning cysteine to phenylalanine, the CDR3 consists of 16 amino acids. The nucleotide record is missing. CDR1 and CDR2 are read off the germline V gene as MNHEY and SVGAGI. What the study reported, not specific to this receptor: The results gave no support for a single strong signal or clonotype linked to IBD. Compared with healthy twins, IBD patients had fewer clonotypes in common with other individuals, a difference most pronounced in patients showing signs of disease activity. IBD patients had lower TCRbeta repertoire diversity, measured by the inverse Simpson index, than their healthy co-twins. Different T cell subtypes could not be distinguished in the analysis. Because patients were on differing immunosuppressive treatments, the repertoires may have picked up extra background noise and inter-individual variability. Repertoire similarity did not differ between concordant and discordant twins, possibly due to limited statistical power.

The chain was built from TRBV6-5 and TRBJ2-1; TCRdb's D call of TRBD2 is untestable without DNA. This receptor was taken from a human donor with ulcerative colitis or Crohn's disease, or a healthy co-twin of an affected twin (not recorded which). Source material: blood. The CDR3 protein is CASSSGGLAGYNEQFF.